Shown below are 13 T cell receptor beta chains from a single sample sequenced in a study of blood T cell repertoires in COVID-19 (dated by TCRdb to about 2020). The receptor library was made with the immunoSEQ multiplex PCR assay. The table was pulled from immuneACCESS by TCRdb, which kept in-frame rearrangements only. Such tables lose some clones; where checked, under half of the loss comes from unresolved V genes, and the rest has no known cause. The table for this sample lists over 300,000 clones; 86% of them were counted only once. 1.5% to 2% of the sample rests with the top ten. Sequencing was performed on peripheral blood. The receptors stem from a woman aged 45-65 years with acute or convalescent COVID-19.

In this sample, this clone turned up once. V gene TRBV4-2 combines with J gene TRBJ1-2; D gene ambiguous. From germline, CDR1 is LGHNA and CDR2 YNFKEQ. This CDR3 has 15 amino acids. Trimming left V 0 bases short and J 2 bases short, with 10 bases between. CDR3 DNA sequence: TGTGCCAGCAGCCAAGATGGCGGGGTCAACTATGGCTACACCTTC. Its protein is CASSQDGGVNYGYTF.

The chain couples TRBV28 to TRBJ1-6; 9 nucleotides align to TRBD1. Germline values: CDR1 MDHEN, CDR2 SYDVKM. The J segment lost 12 bases and the V segment lost 6 bases, leaving 12 bases of the junction unmatched. The CDR3 length is 15 residues. In DNA form, the CDR3 reads TGTGCCAGCAGCTCTCAAGGGACAGGGAGGAGACCCCTCCACTTT. This translates into CASSSQGTGRRPLHF. Full variable domain (remainder filled in from reference TRBV28 and TRBJ1-6): DVKVTQSSRYLVKRTGEKVFLECVQDMDHENMFWYRQDPGLGLRLIYFSYDVKMKEKGDIPEGYSVSREKKERFSLILESASTNQTSMYLCASSSQGTGRRPLHFGNGTRLTVT.

V and J are TRBV19 and TRBJ1-1; no firm D call. The CDR3 has 18 amino acids. Looked up from germline, CDR1 is LNHDA and CDR2 is SQIVND (reference sequence). The V gene lost 5 bases and the J gene lost 3 bases, with 25 bases spanning the gap. This CDR3 reads CASSQGSSGFVSDTEAFF. For the CDR3, the DNA is TGTGCCAGTAGTCAAGGAAGTTCCGGGTTCGTATCGGACACTGAAGCTTTCTTT. The complete variable domain, with remaining parts taken from reference TRBV19 and TRBJ1-1, reads DGGITQSPKYLFRKEGQNVTLSCEQNLNHDAMYWYRQDPGQGLRLIYYSQIVNDFQKGDIAEGYSVSREKKESFPLTVTSAQKNPTAFYLCASSQGSSGFVSDTEAFFGQGTRLTVV.

The chain has TRBV4-3 and TRBJ2-1, with D perhaps TRBD2 (6 bases). V was trimmed by 11 bases and J by 11 bases, leaving 28 bases between them. The CDR3 length is 15 residues. Germline CDR1 LGHNA, CDR2 YSLEER. CDR3 loop: CAPGGISGIGTKQFF. The CDR3 DNA is TGCGCCCCCGGAGGGATCTCAGGAATAGGCACTAAGCAGTTCTTC.

V usage is TRBV5-3 and J usage is TRBJ1-4; unclear D gene. Being an ORF, TRBV5-3 has a function that is uncertain. The V end lost 5 bases, the J end lost 7 bases, and 12 bases lay between the germline ends. The CDR3 length is 13 residues. This chain's CDR3 is CARSSGSSEKLFF. The DNA for the CDR3 is TGTGCCAGAAGTTCGGGGTCGAGTGAAAAACTGTTTTTT.

This sequence joins TRBV5-4 and TRBJ1-2, with D uncertain. The CDR3 has 15 amino acids. V was pared by 0 bases and J by 0 bases, with 9 bases between. Germline-derived CDR1 and CDR2 are SGHNT and YYREEE (reference sequence). CDR3 amino acids: CASSLAAATNYGYTF. CDR3 coding DNA: TGTGCCAGCAGCTTGGCGGCAGCGACTAACTATGGCTACACCTTC. Full variable domain (outside the CDR3, taken from reference TRBV5-4 and TRBJ1-2): ETGVTQSPTHLIKTRGQQVTLRCSSQSGHNTVSWYQQALGQGPQFIFQYYREEENGRGNFPPRFSGLQFPNYSSELNVNALELDDSALYLCASSLAAATNYGYTFGSGTRLTVV.

This chain joins TRBV7-3 and TRBJ2-5, with 9 nucleotides matching TRBD2. The CDR3 runs 16 residues. Germline CDR1 is SGHTA and CDR2 is FQGTGA. J lost 4 bases, V lost 2 bases, and 8 bases had no gene match. CDR3 protein: CASSLPGGRATETQYF. CDR3 nucleotide sequence: TGTGCCAGCAGCTTACCCGGCGGGAGGGCCACAGAGACCCAGTACTTC.

This rearrangement joins TRBV3-1 (or the pseudogene TRBV3-2) to TRBJ2-3; 8 bases match TRBD2. The CDR3 runs 15 residues. Germline values: CDR1 LGHDT, CDR2 YNNKEL (reference sequence). The V and J ends lost 1 base and 6 bases, in that order; junction bases with no gene match: 6. The CDR3 DNA reads as TGTGCCAGCAGCCAAGGCCCAGCGGGAGAGGATACGCAGTATTTT. It yields the protein CASSQGPAGEDTQYF.

The chain couples TRBV5-4 to TRBJ2-3; 9 bases fit TRBD1. The CDR3 has 16 residues. The germline CDR1 and CDR2 sequences are SGHNT and YYREEE (reference sequence). J gave up 4 bases and V 5 bases, and 11 bases lay outside the gene matches. CDR3: CASSFKQGAGADTQYF. The CDR3, as DNA: TGTGCCAGCAGTTTCAAACAGGGGGCCGGGGCAGATACGCAGTATTTT. Full variable domain (outside the CDR3, taken from reference TRBV5-4 and TRBJ2-3): ETGVTQSPTHLIKTRGQQVTLRCSSQSGHNTVSWYQQALGQGPQFIFQYYREEENGRGNFPPRFSGLQFPNYSSELNVNALELDDSALYLCASSFKQGAGADTQYFGPGTRLTVL.

The rearrangement links TRBV2 to TRBJ2-1; D is perhaps TRBD2 (6 bases). The germline V gene has CDR1 SNHLY and CDR2 FYNNEI. This CDR3 spans 14 amino acids. V lost 11 bases and J lost 5, with 19 bases in between. Here the CDR3 reads CAGRDRELDNEQFF. CDR3 coding DNA: TGTGCCGGTAGGGATCGGGAGCTCGACAATGAGCAGTTCTTC.

Remarks on this clone: One end of the junction varies from germline; a read error may be responsible. This chain links TRBV5-4 with TRBJ2-1; D possibly corresponds to TRBD1 (6 bases). This CDR3 comprises 14 residues. Germline lookup yields CDR1 SGHNT and CDR2 YYREEE (reference sequence). CDR3 nucleotides: TGTGCCAGCAGCTTGGCAGGGGCCGGACGGTTTTTGGTCTTC. Amino acid sequence: CASSLAGAGRFLVF.

The chain recombines TRBV29-1 with TRBJ2-5; 10 bases are shared with TRBD2. In germline, CDR1 is SQVTM, CDR2 ANQGSEA. With 4 bases clipped from V and 5 bases from J, the junction kept 7 bases outside the gene matches. This CDR3 is built from 14 residues. The CDR3 is CSVVLAGVGETQYF. As DNA, the CDR3 is TGCAGCGTTGTTCTAGCGGGAGTAGGGGAGACCCAGTACTTC.

This chain uses TRBV7-9 with TRBJ2-1; possible D gene TRBD2, 5 bases. Trimming stripped 3 bases from V and 14 bases from J, with 17 bases between. This CDR3 spans 13 amino acids. The germline gives CDR1 SEHNR, CDR2 FQNEAQ (reference sequence). The CDR3 DNA follows: TGTGCCAGCAGCTTCTTAGCGAGGGCGGATGAGTTCTTC. Protein product: CASSFLARADEFF.